This TCR beta chain is drawn from a study of blood T cell repertoires in COVID-19. This table comes from immunoSEQ multiplex PCR, and its TCRdb copy is limited to in-frame clones, with some not included. The data contain some 70,000 clones, 65% to 90% of them singletons. The junction had 5 bases not matched to a gene; V was cut back by 6 bases and J by 6 bases. CDR3 length equals 14 residues. Germline loops: CDR1 WSHSY, CDR2 SAAADI. The rearrangement joins TRBV10-2 to TRBJ2-1, with TRBD1 identical over 10 bases. Sequences were obtained from peripheral blood. The TCR originated in a woman aged 55-75 years with acute or convalescent COVID-19. The CDR3 DNA is TGCGCCAGCAGCGGGACAGGGGTCGTCAATGAGCAGTTCTTC. Translated: CASSGTGVVNEQFF.